This paragraph covers one T cell receptor (beta chain) sequence. Antigen unknown. The template was RNA from unsorted bulk tissue. Three rounds of nested PCR, following a modified ARM-PCR protocol, produced the TCRbeta library. TCRdb used MiXCR to reprocess the multiplex PCR reads, holding one entry per CDR3 protein. The sample consists of roughly 200,000 distinct CDR3 sequences, approximately 74% of them appearing once. The data were taken from a study of tumor and adjacent non-tumor tissue in lung cancer. Study background: Stage I to III disease affected about nine men and roughly five women aged roughly 31 to 76.

CDR3 length equals 15 residues. Trimming cost V 0 bases and J 8 bases, with 13 bases left between them. CDR1 is SGHVS and CDR2 is FNYEAQ in the germline V gene. Study results and caveats: TCR diversity was significantly greater in tumor than normal lung tissue. Shorter survival was associated with higher TCR diversity in tumors.

The origin of this receptor is a man aged 60 to 69 with non-small cell lung cancer. The specimen was lung tumor tissue. This chain connects TRBV7-6 to TRBJ1-4; D might be TRBD1 (5 bases). CDR3 region: CASSLATERGEKLFF. CDR3 coding DNA: TGTGCCAGCAGCTTAGCGACCGAGAGGGGAGAAAAACTGTTTTTT.